What follows are 29 T cell receptor beta chains derived from one specimen sequenced in a study of T cells expressing NK-cell markers (dated by TCRdb to 2019 to 2021). Library preparation employed 5' RACE. Sequencing was performed on an Illumina HiSeq 2000. Following reprocessing of the reads by TCRdb, the data hold one row per CDR3 protein sequence and no DNA is available. This sample's listing comprises some 600,000 distinct CDR3 sequences. The ten top clones hold 3% to 4.5% of the sample. Sequencing was carried out using blood T cells: a sorted CD56 or NKG2C T cell subset, CD4+ or CD8+ T cells, or bulk PBMC T cells (not recorded which). These receptors originate from a young man in good health. Donor details come from another sample of the same person, matched by shared clones.

This chain connects TRBV29-1 to TRBJ2-1; absent DNA, TCRdb's TRBD1 call cannot be checked. The CDR3 runs 12 residues. Per the germline V gene, CDR1 is SQVTM and CDR2 is ANQGSEA. The CDR3: CSAEQGYNEQFF.

The rearrangement joins TRBV7-9 to TRBJ1-2; the TCRdb call, TRBD1, lacks DNA for checking. The CDR3 is made up of 16 amino acids. Germline CDR1 reads SEHNR; CDR2 reads FQNEAQ (reference sequence). This CDR3 reads CASSQGTGGVEWGYTF. The whole variable domain, filled in from reference TRBV7-9 and TRBJ1-2, reads DTGVSQNPRHKITKRGQNVTFRCDPISEHNRLYWYRQTLGQGPEFLTYFQNEAQLEKSRLLSDRFSAERPKGSFSTLEIQRTEQGDSAMYLCASSQGTGGVEWGYTFGSGTRLTVV.

The genes are TRBV6-6 and TRBJ1-5; TCRdb outputs TRBD1, but without DNA this stays unchecked. The CDR3 sequence is 17 residues long. Germline V gene sequence: CDR1 MNHNY, CDR2 SVGAGI (reference sequence). CDR3 protein: CASSFGQGHNSNQPQHF.

The rearrangement uses TRBV5-5 and TRBJ2-7. The CDR3 length is 15 residues. Germline loops: CDR1 SGHKS, CDR2 YYEKEE (reference sequence). This chain's CDR3 is CASSLESVSSYEQYF. The full variable domain, rest sourced from reference TRBV5-5 and TRBJ2-7, is DAGVTQSPTHLIKTRGQQVTLRCSPISGHKSVSWYQQVLGQGPQFIFQYYEKEERGRGNFPDRFSARQFPNYSSELNVNALLLGDSALYLCASSLESVSSYEQYFGPGTRLTVT.

The chain couples TRBV30 to TRBJ2-7; TCRdb gives TRBD2 as the D gene, but with no DNA this cannot be confirmed. CDR3 length: 15 residues. Germline V CDR1 and CDR2: GTSNPN, SVGIG (reference sequence). CDR3 protein: CAWRHGLAQSYEQYF.

The V call is TRBV12-3 or TRBV12-4, the J call TRBJ2-1; TCRdb's D call, TRBD2, is unchecked because there is no DNA. The CDR3 runs 15 residues. The CDR3 protein is CASSLGLMGYNEQFF.

The V call is TRBV29-1, the J call TRBJ2-2; TCRdb lists TRBD1, though no DNA is available to test this call. CDR1 and CDR2 (germline): SQVTM, ANQGSEA. The CDR3 runs 14 residues. The CDR3 is CSVWDRVTTGELFF.

The CDR3 is CASSLGHTEAFF. The chain recombines TRBV5-6 with TRBJ1-1. CDR1 is SGHDT, CDR2 YYEEEE, per germline. The CDR3 is 12 residues long.

The V and J genes are TRBV5-1 and TRBJ2-3. The CDR3 loop spans 15 amino acids. CDR1 SGHRS and CDR2 YFSETQ come from the germline V gene. Here the CDR3 reads CASSVANGGTDTQYF.

V usage is TRBV7-2 and J usage is TRBJ2-1; the D call of TRBD1 rests on TCRdb alone, since no DNA is present to check it. Germline assignment: CDR1 SGHTA and CDR2 FQGNSA. The CDR3 spans 13 residues. The CDR3 sequence is CASSQRVAPEQFF.

The CDR3 sequence: CSASSGPWDEQFF. V and J are TRBV20-1 and TRBJ2-1; without DNA, the TCRdb call of TRBD1 cannot be checked. Per germline, CDR1 DFQATT and CDR2 SNEGSKA (reference sequence). This CDR3 is 13 amino acids long.

This chain connects TRBV7-8 to TRBJ2-3; without DNA, the TCRdb call of TRBD1 cannot be checked. CDR1 SGHVS and CDR2 FQNEAQ come from the germline V gene. CDR3 length: 18 amino acids. CDR3: CASSLDRGLRRITDTQYF.

The chain recombines TRBV27 with TRBJ2-1; TCRdb calls TRBD2, which cannot be checked without DNA. The CDR3 extends over 15 amino acids. CDR1 is MNHEY and CDR2 is SMNVEV in the germline V gene (reference sequence). The CDR3 reads CASSLRGSIDNEQFF.

The V call is TRBV12-3 or TRBV12-4, the J call TRBJ2-4; TCRdb outputs TRBD2, but without DNA this stays unchecked. The length of the CDR3 is 16 residues. The CDR3 loop is CASTLGLALAKNIQYF.

J is TRBJ1-1 and V is TRBV6-5; the D call from TCRdb, TRBD1, cannot be confirmed without DNA. The V gene's germline CDR1 is MNHEY and CDR2 SVGAGI. This CDR3 has 13 amino acids. The CDR3 sequence: CASSYSQGTEAFF.

The rearrangement links TRBV4-3 to TRBJ2-1. Per germline, CDR1 LGHNA and CDR2 YSLEER. The CDR3 loop spans 16 amino acids. CDR3 in amino acids: CASSPSVSGSYNEQFF.

The chain recombines TRBV29-1 with TRBJ1-4. Germline CDR1 is SQVTM and CDR2 is ANQGSEA. The CDR3 totals 14 residues. The CDR3 here is CSVGAGTTNEKLFF.

V usage is TRBV7-9 and J usage is TRBJ1-5; TCRdb picks TRBD1, but there is no DNA to check that call. In germline, CDR1 is SEHNR, CDR2 FQNEAQ (reference sequence). CDR3 length: 16 residues. CDR3 sequence: CASSLRRDRGPQPQHF.

The chain couples TRBV7-3 to TRBJ1-1; checking the TCRdb D call of TRBD1 is not possible without DNA. The CDR3 runs 15 residues. Germline CDR1 and CDR2: SGHTA and FQGTGA. CDR3 protein: CASSLTGGLVTEAFF.

V and J are TRBV6-2 or TRBV6-3 and TRBJ2-2; TCRdb's D gene call, TRBD1, goes unchecked for lack of DNA. This CDR3 region has 13 residues. In germline, CDR1 is MNHEY, CDR2 SVGEGT. The CDR3 region is CASSGGSGGELFF.

The chain carries TRBV11-2 and TRBJ2-5. CDR3 length equals 14 residues. The V gene's germline CDR1 is SGHAT and CDR2 FQNNGV. This CDR3 is CASSANPAQETQYF.

This rearrangement joins TRBV24-1 to TRBJ1-1. Germline V gene data show CDR1 as KGHDR and CDR2 as SFDVKD. This CDR3 contains 11 residues. The chain's CDR3 is CATSDSNEAFF.

The chain recombines TRBV30 with TRBJ2-1; the TCRdb D gene call, TRBD2, has no DNA to confirm it. Germline CDR1 and CDR2: GTSNPN and SVGIG (reference sequence). The CDR3 extends over 14 amino acids. The CDR3 sequence: CAWSSRAEYNEQFF.

This chain uses TRBV25-1 with TRBJ2-2. This CDR3 contains 14 residues. CDR1 is MGHDK and CDR2 is SYGVNS in the germline V gene. The CDR3 protein is CASSAKQRGGELFF.

The chain links TRBV29-1 to TRBJ2-1; the TCRdb D gene call, TRBD1, has no DNA to confirm it. The CDR3 sequence is 14 residues long. Germline CDR1 is SQVTM and CDR2 is ANQGSEA. Here the CDR3 reads CSVKTGGAYNEQFF.

The chain's CDR3 is CASGLASSYEQYF. The gene calls are TRBV5-1 and TRBJ2-7. From germline, CDR1 is SGHRS and CDR2 YFSETQ. There are 13 residues in the CDR3.

The genes are TRBV24-1 and TRBJ2-4; lacking DNA, the TRBD2 call made by TCRdb goes unchecked. CDR1 is KGHDR, CDR2 SFDVKD, per germline. The CDR3 runs to 11 residues. CDR3 residues: CAVGAGDIQYF.

The rearrangement joins TRBV15 to TRBJ1-2; TCRdb's assignment of TRBD1 cannot be checked, as there is no DNA. Germline values: CDR1 LNHNV, CDR2 YYDKDF (reference sequence). The CDR3 is 14 residues long. The CDR3 reads CATSRERGNYGYTF.

The V and J genes are TRBV12-3 or TRBV12-4 and TRBJ2-1; with no DNA, the TCRdb D assignment of TRBD2 cannot be verified. This CDR3 spans 15 amino acids. The CDR3 region is CASSFSGSGNNEQFF.